The 29 T cell receptor beta chains given below trace back to one sample, sequenced in a study of shared clonotypes between healthy human individuals (dated by TCRdb to between 2020 and 2021). The library relied on the immunoSEQ multiplex PCR assay. The table was pulled from immuneACCESS by TCRdb, which kept in-frame rearrangements only. Such tables lose some clones; where checked, under half of the loss comes from unresolved V genes, and the rest has no known cause. The sample table contains over a million clones; only one count was recorded for roughly 96% of them. Of the sample, over 1% is held by the ten largest clones. Sequencing was performed on naive CD4+ T cells sorted from blood. The cell subset or site label corresponds to: CD45RA+ positively selected. The source of these receptors is a man between 25 and 39 years old in good health.

A word on this clone: Other DNA sequences in this sample translate to the same CDR3. The chain uses TRBV7-2 and TRBJ2-5; the D is unclear. The germline V gene has CDR1 SGHTA and CDR2 FQGNSA. V was pared by 0 bases and J by 4 bases, with 3 bases between. The CDR3 extends over 12 amino acids. The CDR3 loop is CASSLARETQYF. The CDR3 DNA reads as TGTGCCAGCAGCTTAGCGCGAGAGACCCAGTACTTC.

This clone showed up just once. The V call is TRBV18, the J call TRBJ2-3; 10 nucleotides align to TRBD2. The CDR3 extends over 14 amino acids. V trimming: 3 bases; J trimming: 8 bases; junction bases outside the gene matches: 5. Germline V gene sequence: CDR1 KGHSH, CDR2 LQKENI. The CDR3 loop reads CASSPKTSGSTQYF. CDR3 bases: TGTGCCAGCTCACCGAAGACTAGCGGGTCTACGCAGTATTTT.

This chain connects TRBV20-1 to TRBJ2-1; D is unclear. The V gene's germline CDR1 is DFQATT and CDR2 SNEGSKA (reference sequence). The CDR3 length is 10 residues. The V end lost 4 bases, the J end lost 7 bases, and 5 bases lay between the germline ends. The CDR3 DNA reads as TGCAGTGCTATGGGTAATGAGCAGTTCTTC. Amino acid sequence: CSAMGNEQFF.

This clone was observed once. The chain joins TRBV27 to TRBJ2-3; D remains ambiguous. The CDR3 consists of 18 residues. Trimming removed 2 bases at V and 6 bases at J, with 24 bases between. Germline CDR1 reads MNHEY; CDR2 reads SMNVEV (reference sequence). In DNA form, the CDR3 reads TGTGCCAGCAGTTTACATACGTGGTCGCGACGATCCGAGGATACGCAGTATTTT. It encodes CASSLHTWSRRSEDTQYF.

The chain couples TRBV19 to TRBJ1-5, with D hard to call. Trimming removed 2 bases at V and 5 bases at J, with 7 bases between. The CDR3 runs 13 residues. CDR1 and CDR2 from the germline V gene are LNHDA and SQIVND (reference sequence). CDR3 amino acids: CASSIRSDQPQHF. CDR3 DNA sequence: TGTGCCAGTAGTATACGCAGTGATCAGCCCCAGCATTTT.

Points on this clone: Other DNA variants within this sample encode the same CDR3. This chain joins TRBV30 and TRBJ1-3; tentative D call: TRBD1 (6 bases). Trimming left V 5 bases short and J 0 bases short, with 11 bases between. CDR3 length equals 14 residues. Germline V gene lookup returns CDR1 GTSNPN and CDR2 SVGIG (reference sequence). The CDR3 loop reads CAWSGTTSGNTIYF. In DNA, the CDR3 is TGTGCCTGGTCCGGGACAACCTCTGGAAACACCATATATTTT.

J is TRBJ1-2 and V is TRBV6-6, with 7 bases fitting TRBD1. CDR3 length: 14 residues. CDR1 is MNHNY, CDR2 SVGAGI, per germline (reference sequence). The V gene end was trimmed by 10 bases and the J gene end by 4 bases; junction bases not matched to a gene: 12. The DNA for the CDR3 is TGTGCCACCTCCGAGGGGGCGGTGGGCTATGGCTACACCTTC. Translated, it gives CATSEGAVGYGYTF.

The J gene is TRBJ2-1, the V gene TRBV15; 8 bases fit TRBD2. The CDR3 covers 15 residues. The germline V gene has CDR1 LNHNV and CDR2 YYDKDF (reference sequence). V dropped 1 base and J dropped 7; count of bases not matched to a gene: 6. CDR3 nucleotide sequence: TGTGCCACCAGCAGAGTAGGGACTAGTCCGAATGAGCAGTTCTTC. This translates into CATSRVGTSPNEQFF.

The count of this clone is one. The V call is TRBV10-3, the J call TRBJ1-3, with unresolved D. Germline CDR1 reads ENHRY; CDR2 reads SYGVKD. Trimming took 9 bases from V and 0 from J, leaving 9 bases between them. The CDR3 spans 13 residues. This CDR3 reads CAIQRSSGNTIYF. The CDR3 DNA reads as TGTGCCATTCAACGGAGCTCTGGAAACACCATATATTTT.

V and J are TRBV7-3 and TRBJ2-1; D is possibly TRBD2 (6 bases). Trimming shortened V by 4 bases and J by 6 bases, and 13 bases separated the two germline ends. CDR1 and CDR2 from the germline V gene are SGHTA and FQGTGA. The CDR3 contains 14 residues. The DNA for the CDR3 is TGTGCCAGCAGCTCCCCGACTAGTGGCAATGAGCAGTTCTTC. This encodes CASSSPTSGNEQFF. Complete variable domain (other parts from reference TRBV7-3 and TRBJ2-1): GAGVSQTPSNKVTEKGKYVELRCDPISGHTALYWYRQSLGQGPEFLIYFQGTGAADDSGLPNDRFFAVRPEGSVSTLKIQRTERGDSAVYLCASSSPTSGNEQFFGPGTRLTVL.

This clone has only a few counts. The J gene is TRBJ1-5, the V gene TRBV28, with D maybe TRBD1 (5 bases). V lost 6 bases and J lost 6, with 9 bases in between. The CDR3 has 12 residues. The germline V gene encodes CDR1 MDHEN and CDR2 SYDVKM. The CDR3 coding sequence is TGTGCCAGCAGAGGGGCCCCTCAGCCCCAGCATTTT. Amino acids: CASRGAPQPQHF.

The J gene is TRBJ2-1, the V gene TRBV7-2, with TRBD2 matching 12 bases. Germline lookup yields CDR1 SGHTA and CDR2 FQGNSA. This CDR3 is built from 15 residues. V trimming: 1 base; J trimming: 8 bases; junction bases outside the gene matches: 3. CDR3 DNA: TGTGCCAGCAGCTTAGTGGGACTAGCGGGCTATGAGCAGTTCTTC. Protein sequence: CASSLVGLAGYEQFF.

V gene TRBV14 combines with J gene TRBJ2-7, with D perhaps matching TRBD1 (6 bases). The V end lost 6 bases, the J end lost 0 bases, and 18 bases lay between the germline ends. Germline loops: CDR1 SGHDN, CDR2 FVKESK. CDR3 length: 16 residues. CDR3 sequence: CASRLGGISPSYEQYF. The CDR3 region has the DNA TGTGCCAGCAGACTAGGGGGAATCTCACCCTCCTACGAGCAGTACTTC.

The V gene is TRBV2, the J gene TRBJ2-3; D is unresolved. The V end was cut by 7 bases, the J end by 2 bases, with 13 bases between. Germline V gene data show CDR1 as SNHLY and CDR2 as FYNNEI. There are 14 residues in the CDR3. CDR3 in DNA: TGTGCCAGCAAACGTCGGTTAGACACAGATACGCAGTATTTT. This gives the protein CASKRRLDTDTQYF.

The table lists this clone with a few counts. The chain couples TRBV2 to TRBJ1-4, with D unclear. Between the trimmed V and J ends, which lost 7 bases and 14 bases, there was a span of 20 bases. The germline V gene has CDR1 SNHLY and CDR2 FYNNEI. There are 13 residues in the CDR3. CDR3 protein: CASTSSQAIGLFF. CDR3 DNA sequence: TGTGCCAGCACTTCCTCCCAGGCGATCGGGCTGTTTTTT.

The genes are TRBV14 and TRBJ2-7; D gene unclear. CDR3 length: 13 amino acids. The V and J ends lost 4 bases and 7 bases respectively, with 14 bases between them. The germline gives CDR1 SGHDN, CDR2 FVKESK. The chain's CDR3 is CASSPPTSLEQYF. CDR3 coding DNA: TGTGCCAGCAGCCCCCCGACCAGTTTAGAGCAGTACTTC.

This clone came up once. The gene calls are TRBV27 and TRBJ2-2; D call uncertain. Germline values: CDR1 MNHEY, CDR2 SMNVEV (reference sequence). V was pared by 5 bases and J by 7 bases, with 8 bases between. The CDR3 has 12 residues. CDR3 residues: CASSRRDGELFF. Here the CDR3 DNA reads TGTGCCAGCAGTAGGCGTGACGGGGAGCTGTTTTTT.

V is TRBV5-8 and J is TRBJ2-2; 9 bases map to TRBD1. Germline loops: CDR1 SGHTS, CDR2 YDEGEE. Trimming removed 4 bases from V and 6 bases from J; junction bases left unmatched: 10. The CDR3 spans 16 residues. CDR3 amino acids: CASSTRDRVAPGELFF. In nucleotides, the CDR3 is TGTGCCAGCAGCACCCGGGACAGGGTGGCGCCCGGGGAGCTGTTTTTT.

The gene calls are TRBV2 and TRBJ1-1; TRBD1 agrees at 7 bases. The ends lost 6 bases at V and 2 bases at J; junction bases unmatched: 6. CDR1 is SNHLY, CDR2 FYNNEI, per germline. The CDR3 sequence is 14 residues long. This CDR3 reads CASRTGQRNTEAFF. CDR3 nucleotide sequence: TGTGCCAGCAGGACGGGACAGAGAAACACTGAAGCTTTCTTT.

The genes are TRBV6-5 and TRBJ2-7; D is undetermined. In germline, CDR1 is MNHEY, CDR2 SVGAGI. The germline V and J ends were trimmed by 6 bases and 2 bases, with 11 bases remaining between them. This CDR3 is built from 13 residues. The CDR3 loop is CASRKEITYEQYF. Here the CDR3 DNA reads TGTGCCAGCAGAAAAGAGATAACCTACGAGCAGTACTTC.

The V gene is TRBV2, the J gene TRBJ2-5; no clear D gene. The CDR3 is made up of 13 amino acids. Looked up from germline, CDR1 is SNHLY and CDR2 is FYNNEI. V dropped 3 bases and J dropped 5 bases, with 10 bases sitting between them. The CDR3 reads CASSDLGPETQYF. CDR3 nucleotide sequence: TGTGCCAGCAGTGATCTAGGGCCGGAGACCCAGTACTTC.

V gene TRBV5-1 combines with J gene TRBJ2-5; D may be TRBD1 (5 bases). The CDR3 length is 13 residues. V lost 4 bases, J lost 1 base, and 8 bases lay in between. Germline CDR1 reads SGHRS; CDR2 reads YFSETQ. Here the CDR3 DNA reads TGCGCCAGCAGCACGGACATCCAAGAGACCCAGTACTTC. It is translated as CASSTDIQETQYF.

The chain combines TRBV19 with TRBJ2-2; no firm D call. Trimming removed 7 bases at V and 1 base at J, with 13 bases between. The germline V gene encodes CDR1 LNHDA and CDR2 SQIVND (reference sequence). The CDR3 runs 15 residues. As DNA, the CDR3 is TGTGCCAGTATTGGAGTACCCCAGAACACCGGGGAGCTGTTTTTT. This translates into CASIGVPQNTGELFF. The entire variable domain, with the rest obtained from reference TRBV19 and TRBJ2-2, is as follows: DGGITQSPKYLFRKEGQNVTLSCEQNLNHDAMYWYRQDPGQGLRLIYYSQIVNDFQKGDIAEGYSVSREKKESFPLTVTSAQKNPTAFYLCASIGVPQNTGELFFGEGSRLTVL.

The gene calls are TRBV5-6 and TRBJ2-3; D is unclear. Per the germline V gene, CDR1 is SGHDT and CDR2 is YYEEEE. CDR3 length: 16 amino acids. With 0 bases removed from V and 0 bases from J, the gap between germline ends came to 11 bases. This CDR3 reads CASSLVRRASTDTQYF. The CDR3 DNA is TGTGCCAGCAGCTTGGTAAGACGGGCGAGCACAGATACGCAGTATTTT.

The DNA of the CDR3 is TGTGCCAGCAGTTTCGGGGGGGCGTGGGGAGATCAGCCCCAGCATTTT. Translation gives CASSFGGAWGDQPQHF. The chain uses TRBV28 and TRBJ1-5, with TRBD1 as a possible D gene (6 bases). CDR1 is MDHEN, CDR2 SYDVKM, per germline. The CDR3 extends over 16 amino acids. V lost 3 bases, J lost 5 bases, and 17 bases lay in between.

CDR3 coding DNA: TGTGCCATCAGTGAAAAGACAGACACCGGGGAGCTGTTTTTT. The encoded protein is CAISEKTDTGELFF. The gene calls are TRBV10-3 and TRBJ2-2, with TRBD1 as a possible D gene (5 bases). The length of the CDR3 is 14 residues. Germline V gene lookup returns CDR1 ENHRY and CDR2 SYGVKD. Trimming left V 3 bases short and J 3 bases short, with 8 bases between.

The chain combines TRBV9 with TRBJ2-2; D is undetermined. CDR1 is SGDLS and CDR2 is YYNGEE in the germline V gene. This CDR3 is built from 15 residues. Trimming removed 0 bases at V and 3 bases at J, with 9 bases between. The CDR3 sequence: CASSVGVADTGELFF. For the CDR3, the DNA is TGTGCCAGCAGCGTAGGGGTAGCCGACACCGGGGAGCTGTTTTTT.

This clone was seen only once. The chain recombines TRBV7-3 with TRBJ2-3; 8 nucleotides line up with TRBD2. The ends lost 5 bases at V and 0 bases at J; junction bases unmatched: 13. CDR1 SGHTA and CDR2 FQGTGA come from the germline V gene. The CDR3 has 18 amino acids. The DNA of the CDR3 is TGTGCCAGCAGCCCTAAAGGGACTAGAGTTCAGAGCACAGATACGCAGTATTTT. Encoded protein: CASSPKGTRVQSTDTQYF.

The chain recombines TRBV28 with TRBJ2-7; TRBD2 might be the D (5 bases). The CDR3 loop spans 14 amino acids. CDR1 is MDHEN and CDR2 is SYDVKM in the germline V gene. V was shortened by 8 bases and J by 3 bases, with 17 bases between the two germline ends. DNA of the CDR3: TGTGCCAGCTCTCAAGCGGAGCCTAACTACGAGCAGTACTTC. This sequence encodes CASSQAEPNYEQYF.